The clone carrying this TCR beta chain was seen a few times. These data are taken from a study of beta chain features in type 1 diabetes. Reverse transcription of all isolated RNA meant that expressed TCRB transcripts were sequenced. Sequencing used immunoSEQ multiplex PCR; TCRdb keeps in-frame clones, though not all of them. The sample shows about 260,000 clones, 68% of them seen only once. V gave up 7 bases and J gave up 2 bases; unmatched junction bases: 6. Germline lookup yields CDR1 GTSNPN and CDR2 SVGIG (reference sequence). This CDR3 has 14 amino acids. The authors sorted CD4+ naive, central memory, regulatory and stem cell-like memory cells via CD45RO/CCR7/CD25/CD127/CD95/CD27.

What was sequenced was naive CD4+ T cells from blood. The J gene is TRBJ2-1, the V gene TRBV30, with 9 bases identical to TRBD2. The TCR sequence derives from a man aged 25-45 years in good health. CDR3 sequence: CASDSGRPYNEQFF. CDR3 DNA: TGTGCCTCCGATAGCGGGAGACCCTACAATGAGCAGTTCTTC.